This TCR beta chain stems from a study of technical replicates of blood from a handful of donors (TCRdb year 2017). In regard to this clone: There is no known antigen for this receptor. No qualities accompany the bases; no much larger clone lies one base away.

Library generation was performed with the immunoSEQ multiplex PCR assay. The clones in this table, taken by TCRdb from immuneACCESS, are in-frame only. Not every clone is retained; where verified, under half of the shortfall comes from an unresolved V gene, and the cause of the rest is unknown. The sample profile shows over 65,000 clones; almost 98% of them were found once. Clones ranked in the top ten supply roughly 0.21% of the sample. According to the germline V gene, CDR1 reads MDHEN and CDR2 reads SYDVKM. The CDR3 sequence holds 16 residues, the cysteine and phenylalanine included. Just CDR3 DNA is preserved here, 48 bases in frame from base 1. V gives up 5 bases and J gives up 3 bases, and the segment between their germline ends measures 20 bases.

Source material: T cells isolated from PBMCs. The TCR sequence derives from a human donor in good health. The chain uses TRBV28 and TRBJ2-7; the D segment could be TRBD2, given 6 matching bases. The DNA is TGTGCCAGCAGTCCCTCTGCGGCTAGCGCAAGCTACGAGCAGTACTTC. Its protein is CASSPSAASASYEQYF.